The 24 T cell receptor beta chains below come from one sample, sequenced in a study of shared T cell receptors in the human thymus (dated by TCRdb to about 2021). Library method: the immunoSEQ multiplex PCR assay. Entries here come from immuneACCESS through TCRdb and include only in-frame sequences with V and J called. Some clones fail to appear in such tables; in the studies checked, an unresolved V gene covers under half of the shortfall, and the cause of the remainder is unknown. This sample lists approximately 580,000 clones; around three quarters were detected once. The ten largest clonotypes hold roughly 0.013% of the sample. A further study also used this sample, focusing on human thymus T cells.

Material: thymocytes. All receptors come from a boy younger than two with a congenital heart defect. Donor details come from another sample of the same person, matched by shared clones.

The V and J genes are TRBV19 and TRBJ2-3; 8 bases align to TRBD2. Losses at the gene ends were 3 bases for V and 2 bases for J; bases not matched to a gene: 4. The CDR3 has 15 residues. CDR1 LNHDA and CDR2 SQIVND come from the germline V gene (reference sequence). The CDR3, as DNA: TGTGCCAGTAGTATCGTGGGACTAGACACAGATACGCAGTATTTT. This sequence encodes CASSIVGLDTDTQYF.

This chain's CDR3 is CACRRDEQFF. CDR3 bases: TGTGCCTGCCGACGGGATGAGCAGTTCTTC. This chain uses TRBV30 with TRBJ2-1; D is ambiguous. Trimming took off 6 bases at V and 8 bases at J, with 8 bases between the two ends. The CDR3 has 10 amino acids. The germline CDR1 and CDR2 sequences are GTSNPN and SVGIG (reference sequence).

The V call is TRBV11-3, the J call TRBJ2-3, with D tentatively TRBD2 (6 bases). Trimming pared 1 base from V and 2 bases from J, leaving 25 bases between. The CDR3 spans 20 residues. The germline gives CDR1 SGHNT, CDR2 YENEEA. This CDR3 is CASSLGGDPRLASTTDTQYF. For the CDR3, the DNA is TGTGCCAGCAGCTTAGGGGGGGACCCGCGGCTAGCGTCCACCACAGATACGCAGTATTTT.

V usage is TRBV5-1 and J usage is TRBJ2-1; maybe TRBD2 (5 bases). The germline CDR1 and CDR2 sequences are SGHRS and YFSETQ. The V gene lost 3 bases and the J gene lost 7 bases, with 20 bases spanning the gap. This CDR3 is 16 amino acids long. CDR3 residues: CASSYMGEGIGNEQFF. CDR3 sequence (DNA): TGCGCCAGCAGCTATATGGGAGAGGGTATTGGGAATGAGCAGTTCTTC.

This sequence joins TRBV4-3 and TRBJ2-2; perhaps TRBD2 as D (5 bases). CDR1 is LGHNA, CDR2 YSLEER, per germline. CDR3 length: 14 residues. With 3 bases removed from V and 6 bases from J, the gap between germline ends came to 11 bases. The CDR3 DNA is TGCGCCAGCAGCCACGGCGGAGGTTCCGGGGAGCTGTTTTTT. It encodes CASSHGGGSGELFF.

The chain combines TRBV11-2 with TRBJ2-7; D is possibly TRBD1 (5 bases). With 4 bases removed from V and 7 bases from J, the gap between germline ends came to 8 bases. The germline V gene encodes CDR1 SGHAT and CDR2 FQNNGV. The CDR3 sequence is 11 residues long. CDR3 sequence: CASSSSGEQYF. As DNA, the CDR3 is TGTGCCAGCAGCTCCTCAGGGGAGCAGTACTTC.

The CDR3 nucleotides read TGCGCCAGCAGCCAACTGCAGGTGACGAACACCGGGGAGCTGTTTTTT. Its translation: CASSQLQVTNTGELFF. The chain couples TRBV4-1 to TRBJ2-2; D is unresolved. The CDR3 is 16 residues long. V lost 2 bases and J lost 0, with 10 bases in between. CDR1 is MGHRA, CDR2 YSYEKL, per germline.

The CDR3 DNA sequence: TGTGCCAGCAGTGAATCAAGCGGGTCTGGTTCCTACGAGCAGTACTTC. This sequence encodes CASSESSGSGSYEQYF. The chain employs TRBV6-1 and TRBJ2-7, with D tentatively TRBD2 (6 bases). CDR1 is MNHNS and CDR2 is SASEGT in the germline V gene. The CDR3 consists of 16 residues. V shed 2 bases and J shed 1 base, with 15 bases lying between them.

The rearrangement joins TRBV4-2 to TRBJ1-1; D is perhaps TRBD1 (6 bases). This CDR3 is built from 19 residues. Looked up from germline, CDR1 is LGHNA and CDR2 is YNFKEQ. Deletions cut 0 bases from V and 0 bases from J, with 20 bases between. The CDR3 nucleotides are TGTGCCAGCAGCCAAGATTATCGACACTCCCCAGGGGTGAACACTGAAGCTTTCTTT. Its protein product is CASSQDYRHSPGVNTEAFF.

The chain is built from TRBV28 and TRBJ2-3; possible D gene TRBD2, 6 bases. Per germline, CDR1 MDHEN and CDR2 SYDVKM. Trimming shortened V by 2 bases and J by 4 bases, and 25 bases separated the two germline ends. This CDR3 contains 19 residues. The CDR3 nucleotides are TGTGCCAGCAGTTTAACGATGACGGTCGGAAGCCCGGGGGCAGATACGCAGTATTTT. Its translation: CASSLTMTVGSPGADTQYF. Complete variable domain (other parts from reference TRBV28 and TRBJ2-3): DVKVTQSSRYLVKRTGEKVFLECVQDMDHENMFWYRQDPGLGLRLIYFSYDVKMKEKGDIPEGYSVSREKKERFSLILESASTNQTSMYLCASSLTMTVGSPGADTQYFGPGTRLTVL.

The chain is built from TRBV5-1 and TRBJ1-1; D is uncertain. V gave up 4 bases and J gave up 1 base, with 11 bases separating them. CDR3 length: 14 residues. Germline CDR1 is SGHRS and CDR2 is YFSETQ. The CDR3 protein is CASSPWSENTEAFF. For the CDR3, the DNA is TGCGCCAGCAGCCCCTGGTCAGAGAACACTGAAGCTTTCTTT.

The chain is built from TRBV4-3 and TRBJ2-5; 9 positions match TRBD2. The V and J ends lost 2 bases and 3 bases, in that order; junction bases with no gene match: 7. The CDR3 totals 16 residues. Germline-derived CDR1 and CDR2 are LGHNA and YSLEER. In DNA form, the CDR3 reads TGCGCCAGCAGCCAAAAAGTAGCGGGAGCGAAAGAGACCCAGTACTTC. It yields the protein CASSQKVAGAKETQYF.

V is TRBV4-1 and J is TRBJ2-3; TRBD2 matches 8 bases. There are 20 residues in the CDR3. V shed 1 base, J shed 0 bases, and the junction held 15 bases outside the gene matches. The V gene's germline CDR1 is MGHRA and CDR2 YSYEKL. CDR3 residues: CASSQGALAEGQASTDTQYF. For the CDR3, the DNA is TGCGCCAGCAGCCAAGGAGCACTAGCGGAAGGGCAAGCTAGCACAGATACGCAGTATTTT.

The chain joins TRBV11-2 to TRBJ2-7, with D perhaps TRBD2 (5 bases). V gave up 0 bases and J gave up 5 bases, with 17 bases separating them. Germline values: CDR1 SGHAT, CDR2 FQNNGV. The CDR3 is 16 amino acids. The CDR3 loop is CASSLDSRGSWDEQYF. The CDR3 nucleotides read TGTGCCAGCAGCTTAGATTCACGGGGTAGTTGGGACGAGCAGTACTTC.

The rearrangement links TRBV28 to TRBJ1-4, with a tentative D call TRBD1 (5 bases). Trimming stripped 3 bases from V and 5 bases from J, with 13 bases between. Looked up from germline, CDR1 is MDHEN and CDR2 is SYDVKM. This CDR3 spans 15 amino acids. CDR3 nucleotide sequence: TGTGCCAGCAGTTTTAATGGGGGGGGAAATGAAAAACTGTTTTTT. It encodes CASSFNGGGNEKLFF.

V and J are TRBV4-3 and TRBJ2-7, with a tentative D call TRBD2 (5 bases). The germline V gene has CDR1 LGHNA and CDR2 YSLEER. This CDR3 spans 14 amino acids. V was clipped by 4 bases and J by 0 bases, with 10 bases between them. CDR3 in amino acids: CASSPDGDSYEQYF. As DNA, the CDR3 is TGCGCCAGCAGCCCAGACGGGGACTCCTACGAGCAGTACTTC.

The chain combines TRBV5-1 with TRBJ1-2; TRBD1 aligns across 7 bases. The junction had 6 bases not matched to a gene; V was cut back by 0 bases and J by 7 bases. The germline V gene has CDR1 SGHRS and CDR2 YFSETQ. The CDR3 covers 14 residues. The CDR3 DNA follows: TGCGCCAGCAGCTTGGCGAGGCAGGGGGGTGGCTACACCTTC. This translates into CASSLARQGGGYTF.

In nucleotides, the CDR3 is TGTGCCAGCAGCTTGGAAGGCTTAGTGCAGGGCCCCTCTGGAAACACCATATATTTT. Its protein is CASSLEGLVQGPSGNTIYF. The chain recombines TRBV5-6 with TRBJ1-3; the D gene is possibly TRBD1 (5 bases). Trimming pared 0 bases from V and 0 bases from J, leaving 19 bases between. The CDR3 length is 19 residues. Germline V gene sequence: CDR1 SGHDT, CDR2 YYEEEE. Together with reference TRBV5-6 and TRBJ1-3, the CDR3 gives the full variable domain: DAGVTQSPTHLIKTRGQQVTLRCSPKSGHDTVSWYQQALGQGPQFIFQYYEEEERQRGNFPDRFSGHQFPNYSSELNVNALLLGDSALYLCASSLEGLVQGPSGNTIYFGEGSWLTVV.

The chain employs TRBV7-9 and TRBJ2-7, with 13 bases aligning to TRBD2. This CDR3 is 15 amino acids long. Looked up from germline, CDR1 is SEHNR and CDR2 is FQNEAQ (reference sequence). Trimming took 7 bases from V and 4 from J; bases not matched to a gene: 7. As DNA, the CDR3 is TGTGCCAGCACCGCCGGGACTAGCGGGGTTTACGAGCAGTACTTC. Protein product: CASTAGTSGVYEQYF.

In this sample, this clone turned up once. This chain uses TRBV6-5 with TRBJ1-2; 8 nucleotides align to TRBD1. J lost 4 bases, V lost 5 bases, and 9 bases had no gene match. This CDR3 contains 15 residues. Germline-derived CDR1 and CDR2 are MNHEY and SVGAGI. The CDR3 nucleotides read TGTGCCAGCAGTCAACCCCGTACAGGGGGCTATGGCTACACCTTC. Translation: CASSQPRTGGYGYTF.

This chain links TRBV9 with TRBJ2-7; a weak D match, TRBD2 (5 bases). The CDR3 sequence is 17 residues long. Trimming cost V 0 bases and J 0 bases, with 16 bases left between them. Germline values: CDR1 SGDLS, CDR2 YYNGEE. CDR3 DNA: TGTGCCAGCAGCGTAGTGCCCTCCGGTGCGGGCTCCTACGAGCAGTACTTC. It is translated as CASSVVPSGAGSYEQYF.

The V call is TRBV30, the J call TRBJ2-5; perhaps TRBD1 as D (6 bases). The CDR3 runs 18 residues. With 0 bases removed from V and 5 bases from J, the gap between germline ends came to 25 bases. Germline assignment: CDR1 GTSNPN and CDR2 SVGIG (reference sequence). In nucleotides, the CDR3 is TGTGCCTGGAGTGTACTGTGTTTTCGTACAGGGAAGGAGGAGACCCAGTACTTC. Protein: CAWSVLCFRTGKEETQYF. Complete variable domain (other parts from reference TRBV30 and TRBJ2-5): SQTIHQWPATLVQPVGSPLSLECTVEGTSNPNLYWYRQAAGRGLQLLFYSVGIGQISSEVPQNLSASRPQDRQFILSSKKLLLSDSGFYLCAWSVLCFRTGKEETQYFGPGTRLLVL.

CDR3 loop: CASSLKGEVSYNEQFF. For the CDR3, the DNA is TGTGCCAGCAGCTTAAAAGGGGAGGTCTCCTACAATGAGCAGTTCTTC. The chain links TRBV7-8 to TRBJ2-1, with D tentatively TRBD2 (6 bases). Germline lookup yields CDR1 SGHVS and CDR2 FQNEAQ. The V end lost 2 bases, the J end lost 0 bases, and 11 bases lay between the germline ends. The CDR3 length is 16 residues. The full variable domain, in which reference TRBV7-8 and TRBJ2-1 provide the parts outside the CDR3, is GAGVSQSPRYKVAKRGQDVALRCDPISGHVSLFWYQQALGQGPEFLTYFQNEAQLDKSGLPSDRFFAERPEGSVSTLKIQRTQQEDSAVYLCASSLKGEVSYNEQFFGPGTRLTVL.

The chain couples TRBV6-1 to TRBJ2-2; D call uncertain. This CDR3 contains 13 residues. Per the germline V gene, CDR1 is MNHNS and CDR2 is SASEGT. V lost 6 bases and J 5 bases, leaving 10 bases between the germline ends. The CDR3 bases are TGTGCCAGCAGAAAAAACGAGACCGGGGAGCTGTTTTTT. The encoded protein is CASRKNETGELFF.